This T cell receptor (beta chain) was obtained from a study of OX40 agonist ivuxolimab in advanced cancers. Background on the study: Prior anti-PD-1, anti-PD-L1 or anti-CTLA-4 therapy did not bar entry, and about 40% had some.

Germline-derived CDR1 and CDR2 are SGHKS and YYEKEE (reference sequence). The V gene lost 3 bases and the J gene lost 1 base, with 10 bases spanning the gap. The length of the CDR3 is 14 residues. Study-level findings and limits: The authors also found low normalized T-cell clonal expansion in some nonresponders.

This table comes from immunoSEQ multiplex PCR, and its TCRdb copy is limited to in-frame clones, with some not included. Of 65,000 to 95,000 clones in the sample, roughly 87% are singletons; the top ten hold around 0.19%. Notes on this clone: Its antigen is not known.

Sequencing was performed on CD4+ or CD8+ T cells sorted from blood, taken in a trial of the OX40 agonist ivuxolimab. The chain combines TRBV5-5 with TRBJ1-1; D remains unclear. The sequence was obtained from an adult with an advanced solid tumor such as melanoma, head and neck, liver or kidney cancer. The CDR3 loop is CASSSGLKNTEAFF. The DNA of the CDR3 is TGTGCCAGCAGCTCCGGACTTAAGAACACTGAAGCTTTCTTT.